Below, 10 T cell receptor beta chains from the same sample are listed, as sequenced in a study of T cell responses to AZD1222 COVID-19 vaccine. Libraries were prepared by immunoSEQ multiplex PCR; TCRdb keeps only in-frame clonotypes and omits some of them. In the table there are around 30,000 clones, 80% to 95% of which are singletons. The specimen was peripheral blood, collected on day 0 of AZD1222 vaccination. Source of these receptors: an adult in good health.

CDR3 protein: CASSSSMKGGVEQYF. The DNA of the CDR3 is TGCGCCAGCAGCTCTTCAATGAAGGGGGGCGTCGAGCAGTACTTC. This sequence joins TRBV5-1 and TRBJ2-7, with D perhaps given as TRBD1 or TRBD2 (6 bases each). This CDR3 is built from 15 residues. CDR1 and CDR2 from the germline V gene are SGHRS and YFSETQ. V lost 3 bases and J 6 bases, leaving 19 bases between the germline ends.

This chain uses TRBV7-2 with TRBJ1-6; 8 bases are a match to TRBD1. V dropped 5 bases and J dropped 5; count of bases not matched to a gene: 8. In germline, CDR1 is SGHTA, CDR2 FQGNSA. CDR3 length: 16 amino acids. The CDR3 nucleotides are TGTGCCAGCAGCACCCCGGACAGGGAGAATAATTCACCCCTCCACTTT. Protein product: CASSTPDRENNSPLHF.

V gene TRBV23-1 combines with J gene TRBJ2-7; 7 bases are shared with TRBD1. TRBV23-1 is given ORF status, its function remaining uncertain. This CDR3 comprises 15 residues. With V trimmed by 5 bases and J by 3 bases, 10 bases remained unmatched. The CDR3 DNA reads TGCGCCAGCAGTAGAGACAGGGCCCGAGACTACGAGCAGTACTTC. It encodes CASSRDRARDYEQYF.

This clone was found a few times. This chain joins TRBV6-5 and TRBJ2-2; TRBD2 is a possible D gene (5 bases). CDR3 length: 14 amino acids. The germline V and J ends were trimmed by 7 bases and 5 bases, with 14 bases remaining between them. Looked up from germline, CDR1 is MNHEY and CDR2 is SVGAGI. CDR3 amino acids: CASTRSGETGELFF. As DNA, the CDR3 is TGTGCCAGCACTCGAAGTGGGGAGACCGGGGAGCTGTTTTTT.

V and J are TRBV18 and TRBJ1-5, with D uncertain. Germline V CDR1 and CDR2: KGHSH, LQKENI. With 3 bases removed from V and 3 bases from J, the gap between germline ends came to 6 bases. The CDR3 sequence is 13 residues long. This chain's CDR3 is CASSPKNNQPQHF. In nucleotides, the CDR3 is TGTGCCAGCTCACCGAAGAACAATCAGCCCCAGCATTTT.

This clone was detected only once. The chain links TRBV5-1 to TRBJ2-3; D ambiguous. Trimming shortened V by 3 bases and J by 3 bases, and 8 bases separated the two germline ends. From germline, CDR1 is SGHRS and CDR2 YFSETQ. The CDR3 is made up of 13 amino acids. CDR3 residues: CASSSIITDTQYF. CDR3 DNA sequence: TGCGCCAGCAGCTCCATCATTACAGATACGCAGTATTTT.

The V call is TRBV2, the J call TRBJ2-3; the match to TRBD1 covers 8 bases. Trimming took 5 bases from V and 8 from J; bases not matched to a gene: 9. The CDR3 contains 14 residues. The germline V gene encodes CDR1 SNHLY and CDR2 FYNNEI. CDR3 sequence reads: CASSSGTGHPTQYF. For the CDR3, the DNA is TGTGCCAGCAGTTCCGGGACAGGACACCCTACGCAGTATTTT.

The V call is TRBV6-5, the J call TRBJ2-7; D remains ambiguous. Germline assignment: CDR1 MNHEY and CDR2 SVGAGI. The ends were cut back, 8 bases at V and 0 bases at J, with 11 bases in the middle. The CDR3 has 13 amino acids. CDR3: CASSHPPSYEQYF. The CDR3 DNA reads TGTGCCAGCTCTCACCCACCCTCCTACGAGCAGTACTTC.

The chain recombines TRBV6-5 with TRBJ2-5; no clear D. The CDR3 length is 14 residues. V was pared by 0 bases and J by 2 bases, with 7 bases between. CDR1 and CDR2 from the germline V gene are MNHEY and SVGAGI. CDR3 bases: TGTGCCAGCAGTTACTCGTTAAGTCAAGAGACCCAGTACTTC. This encodes CASSYSLSQETQYF.

The chain employs TRBV11-2 and TRBJ1-2, with D hard to call. The CDR3 consists of 12 residues. V lost 0 bases and J 8 bases, leaving 7 bases between the germline ends. Germline CDR1 is SGHAT and CDR2 is FQNNGV. The CDR3 DNA follows: TGTGCCAGCAGCTTAGAGGGGAACGGCTACACCTTC. As protein: CASSLEGNGYTF.